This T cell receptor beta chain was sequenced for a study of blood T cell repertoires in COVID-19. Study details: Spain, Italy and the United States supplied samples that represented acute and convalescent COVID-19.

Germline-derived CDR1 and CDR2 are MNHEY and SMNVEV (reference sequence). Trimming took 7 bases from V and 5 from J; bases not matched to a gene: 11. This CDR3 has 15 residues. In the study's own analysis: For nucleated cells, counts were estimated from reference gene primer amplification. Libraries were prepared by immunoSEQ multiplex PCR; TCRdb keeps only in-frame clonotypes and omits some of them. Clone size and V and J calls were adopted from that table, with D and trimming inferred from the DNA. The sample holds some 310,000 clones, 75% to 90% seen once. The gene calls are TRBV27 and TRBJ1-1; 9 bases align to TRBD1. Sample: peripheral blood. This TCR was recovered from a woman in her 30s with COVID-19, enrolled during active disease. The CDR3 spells CASTAIQGARTEAFF. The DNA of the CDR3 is TGTGCCAGCACCGCGATACAGGGGGCCCGGACTGAAGCTTTCTTT.